The T cell receptor beta chain described here comes from a study of neurological immune-mediated disorders (dated by TCRdb to between 2017 and 2020). Concerning the study at large: Among the approximately 35 multiple sclerosis patients, approximately 31 had relapsing-remitting MS and 3 had secondary progressive MS. Peripheral blood TCR-beta repertoires from HTLV-I-associated myelopathy (HAM/TSP) patients, multiple sclerosis patients and healthy controls were compared by UMI-based sequencing. The approximately 100 TCR-beta libraries included longitudinal samples, technical triplicates and paired sorted CD4+ and CD8+ T-cell subsets alongside PBMC samples. The cohort was made up of about 68 subjects, consisting of some 15 HAM/TSP patients, about 35 multiple sclerosis patients and around 20 healthy controls. Findings and caveats that apply to the study as a whole: The MS cluster was not associated with any clinical or MRI features, and the authors stated that larger cohorts are needed. TCR clonal expansion was highest in HAM/TSP patients and lowest in MS patients, with MS patients falling below even healthy controls. No identical CDR3 amino acid sequences were shared among expanded clones across subjects, suggesting private TCR-beta repertoires in all groups. Phylogenetic analysis grouped repertoires from 18 of 34 MS patients into a cluster of related CDR3 sequences, suggesting a possible repertoire-level signature.

Trimmed from V: 8 bases; trimmed from J: 8 bases; junction bases lacking a gene match: 17. Reading from cysteine to phenylalanine, the CDR3 counts 15 amino acids. The sequence is cut down to CDR3 DNA, 45 bases in frame from base 1. From a lookup of the germline V gene, CDR1 and CDR2 are MNHEY and SVGAGI. cDNA was synthesized by template-switch 5'RACE using a primer with a 10-nucleotide random unique molecular identifier that tagged each TCR transcript. Every sequencing run covered 15-18 subjects and yielded more than 160 million TCR-beta sequences. The RNeasy kit was used to extract total RNA. The KAPA Real-time Library Amplification kit was used to amplify TCR-beta VDJ regions with primers targeting the TCR constant region and the 5'RACE anchor. Sample indexes and Illumina adaptors were added in a first PCR, and a second PCR then increased library yield. The roughly 650 bp TCR product was size-selected on a 2% E-gel SizeSelection system after Ampure bead purification. Before pooling, library quality was checked on a Bioanalyzer, concentration was measured with Qubit, and libraries were quantified with the Kapa Library Quantification kit. An Illumina HiSeq 2500 sequenced the libraries paired-end 2 x 150 bp. To increase sequence diversity, 25-30% phiX was spiked into each library pool. The authors' pipeline ran thus. The UMI-based MiGEC pipeline processed quality-filtered reads and removed over 75% of raw TCR sequences during error correction. IMGT germline references were used for alignment of VDJ genes, and clonotypes were defined by a unique CDR3 amino acid sequence together with V-J genes. Clonal expansion, Shannon diversity and CDR3 relatedness were evaluated with VDJtools (CalcPairwiseDistances, ClusterSamples), while phylogenetic trees were built in CLCbio workbench. A clone was classed as expanded if it had 8 or more unique UMIs, a cutoff based on coefficient-of-variation modelling across technical triplicates. TCRdb redid the processing of the public reads, applying fastp at Q25 and MiXCR, and retained in-frame beta chains. Rows with one shared CDR3 protein collapse into an entry with the most common genes and DNA. TCRdb, not the original authors, processed these V and J calls. This sample lists about 95,000 distinct CDR3 sequences; 3.5% to 4% were detected once. The top ten constitute 6% of the sample.

For unsorted PBMC libraries, 2 million PBMCs were used after storage in RNAlater at -80 degrees C until RNA extraction. The multiple sclerosis patients were enrolled in a US clinical protocol that used magnetic resonance imaging to evaluate disease progression. Peripheral blood underwent Ficoll-Hypaque density gradient centrifugation to isolate PBMCs, which were then cryopreserved in liquid nitrogen. This clonotype was detected ten times or more. Its antigen has not been determined. Base qualities were left out, and no much larger clone turns up one base away. The specimen sequenced was PBMCs. The TCR comes from a woman between 18 and 29 years old with multiple sclerosis. Recombination joined TRBV6-5 with TRBJ1-1, and 7 junctional nucleotides match TRBD1. The CDR3 corresponds to CASQETGLMPNEAFF. The nucleotides read TGTGCCAGCCAAGAGACAGGGCTGATGCCTAACGAAGCTTTCTTT.